This TCR beta chain was recorded in a study of spatial heterogeneity in lung cancer. Background on the study: There were some 70 donors, all of them untreated patients with early-stage non-small cell lung cancer. Beta-chain sequences consistently outnumbered alpha-chain sequences in detection.

Time point noted: blood at routine non-recurrence follow-up after resection. This clonotype was picked up many times. From the 5' RACE reads, TCRdb called clonotypes with MiXCR, one entry per CDR3 protein. The profile shows about 29,000 distinct CDR3 sequences, more than 9% of them singletons. This TCR was sampled from a female donor with early-stage non-small cell lung cancer. Sample: PBMCs, taken at follow-up.

CDR3 in amino acids: CSGSVANTGELFF. CDR3 nucleotides: TGCAGTGGATCCGTCGCGAACACCGGGGAGCTGTTTTTT. V is TRBV20-1 and J is TRBJ2-2; D is ambiguous. The CDR3 has 13 amino acids. The germline V gene encodes CDR1 DFQATT and CDR2 SNEGSKA (reference sequence). V lost 7 bases to trimming and J lost 0 bases, with 9 bases between them.